A single sample gave rise to the 18 T cell receptor beta chains below, sequenced in a study of blood T cell repertoires in COVID-19. Method: immunoSEQ multiplex PCR; TCRdb's copy keeps in-frame clones and lacks some. The profile shows around 170,000 clones, about four fifths of them singletons. Input material: peripheral blood. These receptors came from a young man with active or convalescent COVID-19.

CDR3 sequence (DNA): TGTGCCAGCTCACCGATCTCGACAGGGGGCAGCTCCTACAATGAGCAGTTCTTC. This sequence encodes CASSPISTGGSSYNEQFF. The rearrangement uses TRBV18 and TRBJ2-1, with TRBD1 identical over 10 bases. V was clipped by 3 bases and J by 0 bases; unmatched bases: 8. CDR3 length equals 18 residues. Germline V gives CDR1 KGHSH, CDR2 LQKENI.

The chain carries TRBV6-5 and TRBJ1-5, with D perhaps matching TRBD1 (5 bases). Per germline, CDR1 MNHEY and CDR2 SVGAGI. V lost 11 bases and J lost 0, with 17 bases in between. CDR3 length equals 15 residues. DNA for the CDR3: TGTGCCGCGGGCGGGACTCAATATAGCAATCAGCCCCAGCATTTT. Translation: CAAGGTQYSNQPQHF.

This chain connects TRBV29-1 to TRBJ2-1; TRBD1 is a possible D gene (5 bases). In germline, CDR1 is SQVTM, CDR2 ANQGSEA. The CDR3 runs to 11 residues. Trimming stripped 7 bases from V and 9 bases from J, with 13 bases between. CDR3 DNA: TGCAGCGCCAAGCACCAGGGTGAGCAGTTCTTC. It specifies CSAKHQGEQFF.

The V gene is TRBV18, the J gene TRBJ2-5; 12 bases agree with TRBD2. Germline CDR1 KGHSH, CDR2 LQKENI. The junction had 6 bases not matched to a gene; V was cut back by 1 base and J by 3 bases. There are 17 residues in the CDR3. CDR3 sequence: CASSPRLAGGPKETQYF. CDR3 bases: TGTGCCAGCTCACCACGGCTAGCGGGGGGGCCAAAAGAGACCCAGTACTTC.

This clone was seen once. This sample also contains other DNA sequences that code for the same CDR3. CDR3 amino acids: CASSQDLGTSGSNEQFF. The DNA of the CDR3 is TGCGCCAGCAGCCAAGATTTAGGAACTAGTGGGAGCAATGAGCAGTTCTTC. The rearrangement uses TRBV4-3 and TRBJ2-1; possibly TRBD2 for D (5 bases). In germline, CDR1 is LGHNA, CDR2 YSLEER. Trimming removed 0 bases from V and 6 bases from J, with 18 bases in between. The CDR3 extends over 17 amino acids.

This clone was seen once. The genes are TRBV7-2 and TRBJ2-3; D is possibly TRBD1 (7 bases). This CDR3 comprises 15 residues. Trimming shortened V by 2 bases and J by 3 bases, and 12 bases separated the two germline ends. Germline lookup yields CDR1 SGHTA and CDR2 FQGNSA. CDR3 coding DNA: TGTGCCAGCAGCTTACAGACAGGGACTACAGATACGCAGTATTTT. This sequence encodes CASSLQTGTTDTQYF.

This chain links TRBV3-1 (or the pseudogene TRBV3-2) with TRBJ1-2, with D unclear. V lost 1 base and J 7 bases, leaving 7 bases between the germline ends. The CDR3 is made up of 12 amino acids. The V gene's germline CDR1 is LGHDT and CDR2 YNNKEL (reference sequence). This CDR3 reads CASSQGEGGYTF. CDR3 nucleotide sequence: TGTGCCAGCAGCCAAGGAGAGGGTGGCTACACCTTC.

The chain has TRBV7-6 and TRBJ2-2, with 13 bases fitting TRBD2. This CDR3 has 19 residues. Trimming took 1 base from V and 7 from J; bases not matched to a gene: 12. Germline lookup yields CDR1 SGHVS and CDR2 FNYEAQ. DNA for the CDR3: TGTGCCAGCAGCTTAGACTATCTTGGACTAGCGGGAGCGGGCGGGGAGCTGTTTTTT. Translation gives CASSLDYLGLAGAGGELFF.

V and J are TRBV6-6 and TRBJ1-2; 7 bases agree with TRBD1. The CDR3 loop spans 15 amino acids. Germline loops: CDR1 MNHNY, CDR2 SVGAGI (reference sequence). J gave up 5 bases and V 6 bases, and 12 bases lay outside the gene matches. The CDR3 DNA sequence: TGTGCCAGCAGGTCTTCGGGACAGCAACAATATGGCTACACCTTC. It specifies CASRSSGQQQYGYTF.

V gene TRBV11-2 combines with J gene TRBJ2-7, with 8 bases identical to TRBD1. The J segment lost 3 bases and the V segment lost 1 base, leaving 11 bases of the junction unmatched. Germline V gene lookup returns CDR1 SGHAT and CDR2 FQNNGV. The CDR3 totals 17 residues. The CDR3 DNA reads TGTGCCAGCAGCTTAGCTCGGACAGGGCCCCCTCACTACGAGCAGTACTTC. It yields the protein CASSLARTGPPHYEQYF.

This chain uses TRBV30 with TRBJ1-1, with 9 bases identical to TRBD1. The germline V gene encodes CDR1 GTSNPN and CDR2 SVGIG (reference sequence). The CDR3 is 12 amino acids. J was trimmed by 6 bases and V by 5 bases; bases with no gene match: 4. The CDR3, as DNA: TGTGCCTGGGACAGGGGGAGGGCTGAAGCTTTCTTT. Residues: CAWDRGRAEAFF. The variable domain in full, completed from reference TRBV30 and TRBJ1-1, reads SQTIHQWPATLVQPVGSPLSLECTVEGTSNPNLYWYRQAAGRGLQLLFYSVGIGQISSEVPQNLSASRPQDRQFILSSKKLLLSDSGFYLCAWDRGRAEAFFGQGTRLTVV.

J is TRBJ2-7 and V is TRBV9, with TRBD1 matching 9 bases. The V and J ends lost 2 bases and 3 bases, in that order; junction bases with no gene match: 9. CDR1 and CDR2 (germline): SGDLS, YYNGEE. The CDR3 is 16 residues long. The CDR3 is CASSVGQGRGIYEQYF. The CDR3 coding sequence is TGTGCCAGCAGCGTGGGACAGGGCCGCGGAATCTACGAGCAGTACTTC.

The chain employs TRBV4-1 and TRBJ1-1; TRBD1 matches 9 bases. From germline, CDR1 is MGHRA and CDR2 YSYEKL. V lost 0 bases and J lost 0; bases outside the gene matches: 8. CDR3 length: 18 amino acids. CDR3 sequence reads: CASSQDGQGIGLNTEAFF. The CDR3 region has the DNA TGCGCCAGCAGCCAAGACGGACAGGGGATCGGGTTGAACACTGAAGCTTTCTTT.

V usage is TRBV24-1 and J usage is TRBJ2-2; 10 bases agree with TRBD2. V shed 3 bases and J 3 bases; nucleotides not matched to a gene: 0. Germline V gene lookup returns CDR1 KGHDR and CDR2 SFDVKD. CDR3 size: 15 residues. CDR3 DNA sequence: TGTGCCACCAGTGATAGCGGGAGGGACACCGGGGAGCTGTTTTTT. Translated: CATSDSGRDTGELFF.

The CDR3 region has the DNA TGCGCCAGCTATCAGGGGGGGAACACTGAAGCTTTCTTT. Encoded protein: CASYQGGNTEAFF. This chain links TRBV5-1 with TRBJ1-1; TRBD1 aligns across 7 bases. This CDR3 comprises 13 residues. Trimming removed 7 bases from V and 1 base from J; junction bases left unmatched: 4. CDR1 SGHRS and CDR2 YFSETQ come from the germline V gene.

This chain's CDR3 is CASSSAAGDEQFF. The DNA for the CDR3 is TGTGCCAGCAGCTCGGCAGCGGGAGATGAGCAGTTCTTC. The chain recombines TRBV7-9 with TRBJ2-1, with 8 bases lining up with TRBD2. This CDR3 has 13 amino acids. Germline V gene data show CDR1 as SEHNR and CDR2 as FQNEAQ (reference sequence). Germline trimming cut 4 bases from V and 8 bases from J; bases unmatched to any gene: 4. The entire variable domain, with the rest obtained from reference TRBV7-9 and TRBJ2-1, is as follows: DTGVSQNPRHKITKRGQNVTFRCDPISEHNRLYWYRQTLGQGPEFLTYFQNEAQLEKSRLLSDRFSAERPKGSFSTLEIQRTEQGDSAMYLCASSSAAGDEQFFGPGTRLTVL.

The J gene is TRBJ2-1, the V gene TRBV2; TRBD2 agrees at 14 bases. Germline V CDR1 and CDR2: SNHLY, FYNNEI. The CDR3 runs 17 residues. V was pared by 7 bases and J by 7 bases, with 12 bases of the junction left unmatched. The CDR3 here is CASNGGTSGGQRNEQFF. The CDR3 DNA is TGTGCCAGCAATGGAGGGACTAGCGGGGGACAGCGGAATGAGCAGTTCTTC.

This sequence joins TRBV19 and TRBJ1-2; TRBD1 matches 9 bases. This CDR3 comprises 17 residues. Germline V gene data show CDR1 as LNHDA and CDR2 as SQIVND (reference sequence). With V trimmed by 7 bases and J by 4 bases, 16 bases remained unmatched. The CDR3 is CASTKDRGRGNLYGYTF. Written as DNA, the CDR3 is TGTGCCAGTACCAAGGACAGGGGCCGAGGAAATCTCTATGGCTACACCTTC.